Sequencing of this TCR beta chain was carried out in a study of blood T cell repertoires in COVID-19. At the level of the study: The United States, Italy and Spain were the sources of the acute and convalescent COVID-19 samples. Sources were T cells, B-cell-depleted T cells, or PBMCs; the material itself was cDNA or gDNA.

As handled by the study authors: Amplification with reference gene primers provided the estimates of nucleated cell counts. The method was immunoSEQ multiplex PCR; TCRdb's version includes in-frame clones alone and lacks a portion of them. That table supplies the V and J calls and clone size; D and trimming were determined from the DNA. This table holds 250,000 to 300,000 clones, about 73% found once. This clonotype was sampled from an elderly woman with acute or convalescent COVID-19. Sequencing was carried out using peripheral blood.

CDR3 loop: CASTSTGMNTEAFF. CDR3 DNA sequence: TGTGCCAGTACCTCGACAGGGATGAACACTGAAGCTTTCTTT. V gene TRBV19 combines with J gene TRBJ1-1; 7 nucleotides align to TRBD1. Trimming at V came to 7 bases and at J to 0 bases, leaving 5 bases not matched to a gene. This CDR3 contains 14 residues. The V gene's germline CDR1 is LNHDA and CDR2 SQIVND (reference sequence).